Listed here are 17 T cell receptor beta chains from one sample, sequenced in a study of T cells in narcolepsy. Sequenced by immunoSEQ multiplex PCR; TCRdb stores in-frame clones only, minus some. The sample holds 27,000 or so clones, about 89% seen once. The sample consisted of CD45RA- memory CD4+ T cells from PBMCs. These receptors originate from a human donor with narcolepsy.

The rearrangement joins TRBV2 to TRBJ2-1; the D gene is possibly TRBD1 (5 bases). V was pared by 0 bases and J by 9 bases, with 30 bases between. This CDR3 has 20 amino acids. Germline-derived CDR1 and CDR2 are SNHLY and FYNNEI. The CDR3 loop is CASSEALFQGGQTGLGEQFF. In nucleotides, the CDR3 is TGTGCCAGCAGTGAAGCGCTTTTCCAGGGCGGACAAACTGGTCTCGGTGAGCAGTTCTTC.

The gene calls are TRBV5-4 and TRBJ2-1, with 8 bases fitting TRBD2. Germline CDR1 is SGHNT and CDR2 is YYREEE (reference sequence). The CDR3 covers 15 residues. The V gene end was trimmed by 4 bases and the J gene end by 5 bases; junction bases not matched to a gene: 8. This chain's CDR3 is CASSRGGSGNNEQFF. The CDR3 bases are TGTGCCAGCAGCCGGGGGGGGAGCGGGAACAATGAGCAGTTCTTC. The full variable domain, in which reference TRBV5-4 and TRBJ2-1 provide the parts outside the CDR3, is ETGVTQSPTHLIKTRGQQVTLRCSSQSGHNTVSWYQQALGQGPQFIFQYYREEENGRGNFPPRFSGLQFPNYSSELNVNALELDDSALYLCASSRGGSGNNEQFFGPGTRLTVL.

This rearrangement joins TRBV2 to TRBJ2-5, with TRBD2 identical over 13 bases. Trimming at V came to 5 bases and at J to 2 bases, leaving 2 bases not matched to a gene. The germline CDR1 and CDR2 sequences are SNHLY and FYNNEI. The CDR3 totals 15 residues. The CDR3 DNA reads as TGTGCCAGCAGTCTGACTAGCGGGGGGCAAGAGACCCAGTACTTC. Translation gives CASSLTSGGQETQYF. Full variable domain (rest looked up from reference TRBV2 and TRBJ2-5): EPEVTQTPSHQVTQMGQEVILRCVPISNHLYFYWYRQILGQKVEFLVSFYNNEISEKSEIFDDQFSVERPDGSNFTLKIRSTKLEDSAMYFCASSLTSGGQETQYFGPGTRLLVL.

This chain connects TRBV5-1 to TRBJ1-1, with a tentative D call TRBD1 (6 bases). The V end was cut by 5 bases, the J end by 4 bases, with 12 bases between. The CDR3 consists of 13 residues. Germline V gives CDR1 SGHRS, CDR2 YFSETQ. Here the CDR3 DNA reads TGCGCCAGCAGACCGACAGGTTCCACTGAAGCTTTCTTT. It is translated as CASRPTGSTEAFF.

The chain has TRBV11-2 and TRBJ1-1, with 7 bases matching TRBD1. The CDR3 is made up of 14 amino acids. The germline V gene encodes CDR1 SGHAT and CDR2 FQNNGV. J was trimmed by 0 bases and V by 7 bases; bases with no gene match: 5. This CDR3 is CASTKTGMNTEAFF. DNA for the CDR3: TGTGCCAGCACTAAGACAGGGATGAACACTGAAGCTTTCTTT.

The genes are TRBV7-6 and TRBJ1-1; 7 nucleotides line up with TRBD1. The CDR3 length is 14 residues. Germline loops: CDR1 SGHVS, CDR2 FNYEAQ. Trimming at V came to 5 bases and at J to 4 bases, leaving 7 bases not matched to a gene. This chain's CDR3 is CASSQQGFSTEAFF. CDR3 DNA: TGTGCCAGCAGCCAACAGGGGTTTAGCACTGAAGCTTTCTTT.

The count of this clone is one. A read error may produce the germline difference seen at one junction end. The V gene is TRBV11-2, the J gene TRBJ1-1; 9 nucleotides match TRBD1. This CDR3 comprises 15 residues. CDR1 and CDR2 (germline): SGHAT, FQNNGV. Here the CDR3 DNA reads TGTGCCAGCAGCGACAGGACAGGGGTGAACGCTGAAGCTTTCTTT. It yields the protein CASSDRTGVNAEAFF.

The V call is TRBV9, the J call TRBJ2-5; no clear D. CDR1 SGDLS and CDR2 YYNGEE come from the germline V gene. Between the trimmed V and J ends, which lost 4 bases and 5 bases, there was a span of 9 bases. This CDR3 is 12 amino acids long. CDR3 nucleotide sequence: TGTGCCAGCAGCACCCCACGCGAGACCCAGTACTTC. Its protein is CASSTPRETQYF.

The chain employs TRBV10-2 and TRBJ1-1; TRBD1 might be the D (6 bases). Germline V gene lookup returns CDR1 WSHSY and CDR2 SAAADI. This CDR3 is 13 amino acids long. V dropped 6 bases and J dropped 5 bases, with 13 bases sitting between them. The CDR3 sequence: CASRGTLVTEAFF. CDR3 in DNA: TGCGCCAGCAGAGGGACACTTGTGACTGAAGCTTTCTTT.

Details on this clone: Sequence at one end of the junction differs from germline and may be a read error. V gene TRBV4-1 combines with J gene TRBJ2-2; 10 nucleotides match TRBD1. The CDR3 sequence is 19 residues long. Germline V lookup: CDR1 MGHRA, CDR2 YSYEKL. The CDR3 coding sequence is TGCGCCAGCAGCCGGGAGGGGCGACAGGGGGCGTCGAATACCGGGGAGCTGTTTTTT. Residues: CASSREGRQGASNTGELFF.

The chain carries TRBV4-1 and TRBJ2-3; no clear D gene. Per the germline V gene, CDR1 is MGHRA and CDR2 is YSYEKL. The CDR3 spans 15 residues. V shed 0 bases and J shed 6 bases, with 13 bases lying between them. As DNA, the CDR3 is TGCGCCAGCAGCCAAGACCCAAGTCGACCCGATACGCAGTATTTT. Translating gives CASSQDPSRPDTQYF.

The chain carries TRBV10-3 and TRBJ1-1; D perhaps matches TRBD1 (5 bases). CDR1 and CDR2 (germline): ENHRY, SYGVKD. This CDR3 is 13 amino acids long. The V end was cut by 7 bases, the J end by 0 bases, with 9 bases between. CDR3 region: CAIKGRLNTEAFF. DNA for the CDR3: TGTGCCATCAAGGGACGGTTGAACACTGAAGCTTTCTTT.

The V and J genes are TRBV2 and TRBJ2-1; D unresolved. Germline lookup yields CDR1 SNHLY and CDR2 FYNNEI. The V gene lost 7 bases and the J gene lost 0 bases, with 10 bases spanning the gap. This CDR3 spans 14 amino acids. The CDR3 DNA reads as TGTGCCAGCACCAAGGAATACTCCTACAATGAGCAGTTCTTC. Residues: CASTKEYSYNEQFF. Full variable domain (remainder filled in from reference TRBV2 and TRBJ2-1): EPEVTQTPSHQVTQMGQEVILRCVPISNHLYFYWYRQILGQKVEFLVSFYNNEISEKSEIFDDQFSVERPDGSNFTLKIRSTKLEDSAMYFCASTKEYSYNEQFFGPGTRLTVL.

The rearrangement joins TRBV6-7 to TRBJ1-1, with a possible D match to TRBD1 (6 bases). TRBV6-7 is sorted into the ORF group, with uncertain function. V lost 6 bases, J lost 0 bases, and 11 bases lay in between. The CDR3 covers 14 residues. CDR3 in amino acids: CASRGADMNTEAFF. CDR3 nucleotide sequence: TGTGCCAGCAGGGGGGCAGATATGAACACTGAAGCTTTCTTT.

V and J are TRBV7-8 and TRBJ1-2; 7 bases agree with TRBD1. The CDR3 extends over 13 amino acids. Germline V gene data show CDR1 as SGHVS and CDR2 as FQNEAQ. The J segment lost 7 bases and the V segment lost 4 bases, leaving 6 bases of the junction unmatched. The CDR3 DNA is TGTGCCAGCAGCTCGGCAGGGGGGCTTGGCTACACCTTC. This translates into CASSSAGGLGYTF. The full variable domain, with the rest looked up from reference TRBV7-8 and TRBJ1-2, is GAGVSQSPRYKVAKRGQDVALRCDPISGHVSLFWYQQALGQGPEFLTYFQNEAQLDKSGLPSDRFFAERPEGSVSTLKIQRTQQEDSAVYLCASSSAGGLGYTFGSGTRLTVV.

The chain couples TRBV28 to TRBJ2-5; D ambiguous. The CDR3 loop spans 11 amino acids. V was pared by 4 bases and J by 1 base, with 1 base between. Germline V gene data show CDR1 as MDHEN and CDR2 as SYDVKM. The CDR3 DNA is TGTGCCAGCAGTTCCCAAGAGACCCAGTACTTC. Its translation: CASSSQETQYF.

This chain joins TRBV6-1 and TRBJ2-3; D perhaps matches TRBD1 (6 bases). The V end was cut by 3 bases, the J end by 0 bases, with 13 bases between. The V gene's germline CDR1 is MNHNS and CDR2 SASEGT. The CDR3 extends over 16 amino acids. This CDR3 is CASSEGTLYSTDTQYF. The CDR3 nucleotides read TGTGCCAGCAGTGAGGGGACACTTTATAGCACAGATACGCAGTATTTT.